This TCR beta chain emerged from a study of identical twins. From the 5' RACE reads, TCRdb called clonotypes with MiXCR, one entry per CDR3 protein. This table has 1.5 million to 2 million distinct CDR3 sequences, about 31% appearing once. V lost 0 bases, J lost 3 bases, and 5 bases stayed unmatched. The germline gives CDR1 MGHRA, CDR2 YSYEKL. The CDR3 length is 16 residues. The receptor comes from a newborn girl in good health. Specimen: cord blood. The chain carries TRBV4-1 and TRBJ2-7; 10 nucleotides agree with TRBD1. CDR3 region: CASSQDLRTGGYEQYF. CDR3 DNA: TGCGCCAGCAGCCAAGATTTGAGGACAGGGGGCTACGAGCAGTACTTC.